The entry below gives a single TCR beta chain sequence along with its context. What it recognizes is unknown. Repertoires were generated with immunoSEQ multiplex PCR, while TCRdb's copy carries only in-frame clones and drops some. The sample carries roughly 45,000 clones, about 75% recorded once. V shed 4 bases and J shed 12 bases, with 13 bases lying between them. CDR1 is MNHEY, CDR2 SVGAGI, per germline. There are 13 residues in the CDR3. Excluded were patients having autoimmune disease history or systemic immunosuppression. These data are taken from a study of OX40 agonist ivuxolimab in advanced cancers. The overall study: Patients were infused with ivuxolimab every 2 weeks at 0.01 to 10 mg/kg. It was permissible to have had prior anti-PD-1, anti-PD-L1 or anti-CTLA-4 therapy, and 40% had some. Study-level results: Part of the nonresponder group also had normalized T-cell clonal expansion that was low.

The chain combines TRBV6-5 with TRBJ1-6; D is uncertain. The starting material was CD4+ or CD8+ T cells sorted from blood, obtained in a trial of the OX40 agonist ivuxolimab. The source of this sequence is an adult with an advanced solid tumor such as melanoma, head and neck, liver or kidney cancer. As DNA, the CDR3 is TGTGCCAGCAGTTCTGGTCCCTACGGACCCCTCCACTTT. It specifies CASSSGPYGPLHF.